Listed here is a single T cell receptor beta chain. In the original workflow: Counts of nucleated cells, estimated from reference gene primer amplification, were obtained. Method: immunoSEQ multiplex PCR; TCRdb's copy keeps in-frame clones and lacks some. That table is the source of V, J and clone size, and D and trimming were worked out from the DNA. The data contain roughly 99,000 clones, 80% to 95% of them seen just once; the ten biggest clones take up less than 1.5%. The data were taken from a study of blood T cell repertoires in COVID-19. Background on the study: Acute and convalescent COVID-19 samples came from the United States, Italy and Spain. Sources were T cells, B-cell-depleted T cells, or PBMCs; the material itself was cDNA or gDNA.

The V end was cut by 4 bases, the J end by 4 bases, with 5 bases between. This CDR3 is 11 amino acids long. Per germline, CDR1 SGHVS and CDR2 FNYEAQ. This sequence was found in a woman aged 25 to 45 with acute or convalescent COVID-19. The sample was peripheral blood. The V gene is TRBV7-6, the J gene TRBJ2-7; D is unclear. The CDR3 loop reads CASSSEYEQYF. The CDR3 DNA reads as TGTGCCAGCAGCTCTGAGTACGAGCAGTACTTC.